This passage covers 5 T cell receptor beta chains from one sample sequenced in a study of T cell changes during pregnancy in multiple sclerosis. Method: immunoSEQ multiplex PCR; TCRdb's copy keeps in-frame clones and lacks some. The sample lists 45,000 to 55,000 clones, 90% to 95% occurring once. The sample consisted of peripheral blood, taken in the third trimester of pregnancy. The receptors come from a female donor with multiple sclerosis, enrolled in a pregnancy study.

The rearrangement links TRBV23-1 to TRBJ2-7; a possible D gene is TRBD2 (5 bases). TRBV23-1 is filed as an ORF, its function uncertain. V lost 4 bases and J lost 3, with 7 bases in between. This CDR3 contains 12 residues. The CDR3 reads CASSPRGYEQYF. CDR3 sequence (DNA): TGCGCCAGCAGTCCTCGGGGCTACGAGCAGTACTTC.

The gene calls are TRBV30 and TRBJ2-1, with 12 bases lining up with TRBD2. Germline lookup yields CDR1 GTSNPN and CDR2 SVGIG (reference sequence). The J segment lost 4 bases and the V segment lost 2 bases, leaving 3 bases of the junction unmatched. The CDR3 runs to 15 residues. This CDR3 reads CAWSLGLAGYNEQFF. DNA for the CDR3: TGTGCCTGGAGTCTCGGACTAGCGGGGTACAATGAGCAGTTCTTC.

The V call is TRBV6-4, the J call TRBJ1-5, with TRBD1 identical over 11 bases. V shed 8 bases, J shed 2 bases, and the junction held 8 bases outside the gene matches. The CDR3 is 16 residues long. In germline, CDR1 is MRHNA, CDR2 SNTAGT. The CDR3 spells CASLDRGRLRNQPQHF. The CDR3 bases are TGTGCCAGCTTGGACAGGGGGCGCCTGCGCAATCAGCCCCAGCATTTT.

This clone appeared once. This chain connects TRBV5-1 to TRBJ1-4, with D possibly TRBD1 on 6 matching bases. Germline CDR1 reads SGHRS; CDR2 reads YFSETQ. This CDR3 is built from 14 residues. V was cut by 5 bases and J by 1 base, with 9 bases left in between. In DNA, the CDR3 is TGCGCCAGCAGTACAGGGCGAACTAATGAAAAACTGTTTTTT. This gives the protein CASSTGRTNEKLFF.

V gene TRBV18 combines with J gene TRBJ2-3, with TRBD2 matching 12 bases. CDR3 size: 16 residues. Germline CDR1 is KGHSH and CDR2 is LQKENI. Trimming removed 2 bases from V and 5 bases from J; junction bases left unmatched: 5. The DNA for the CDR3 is TGTGCCAGCTCACCAATGACTAGCGGGAGCGGAGATACGCAGTATTTT. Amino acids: CASSPMTSGSGDTQYF.